The 8 T cell receptor beta chains given below trace back to one sample, sequenced in a study of T cell responses to AZD1222 COVID-19 vaccine. The assay was immunoSEQ multiplex PCR, and TCRdb's table has in-frame clones only and misses some. The table has about 76,000 clones, roughly 90% seen once; the top ten hold roughly 5.1%. The sample consisted of peripheral blood, taken on day 0 of MenACWY control vaccination. These receptors were collected from an adult in good health.

V usage is TRBV2 and J usage is TRBJ2-3, with 7 positions matching TRBD2. J lost 6 bases, V lost 6 bases, and 9 bases had no gene match. This CDR3 has 14 amino acids. The germline V gene has CDR1 SNHLY and CDR2 FYNNEI. This CDR3 reads CASSQTGRGDTQYF. Here the CDR3 DNA reads TGTGCCAGCAGCCAGACCGGGCGGGGGGATACGCAGTATTTT.

The chain's CDR3 is CASSFKDLNEKLFF. The CDR3 DNA sequence: TGTGCCAGCAGTTTTAAAGACCTAAATGAAAAACTGTTTTTT. This chain connects TRBV28 to TRBJ1-4, with no clear D. V lost 3 bases and J 5 bases, leaving 10 bases between the germline ends. This CDR3 region has 14 residues. The germline CDR1 and CDR2 sequences are MDHEN and SYDVKM. The whole variable domain, remainder taken from reference TRBV28 and TRBJ1-4, is DVKVTQSSRYLVKRTGEKVFLECVQDMDHENMFWYRQDPGLGLRLIYFSYDVKMKEKGDIPEGYSVSREKKERFSLILESASTNQTSMYLCASSFKDLNEKLFFGSGTQLSVL.

The CDR3 DNA reads as TGCGCCAGCAGCCAACCCTTACAGGTTTTGCGAGGCTACACCTTC. Translation gives CASSQPLQVLRGYTF. J is TRBJ1-2 and V is TRBV4-1, with D tentatively TRBD1 (5 bases). The V end lost 2 bases, the J end lost 8 bases, and 18 bases lay between the germline ends. The germline V gene encodes CDR1 MGHRA and CDR2 YSYEKL. The length of the CDR3 is 15 residues.

The V call is TRBV6-5, the J call TRBJ2-3; D uncertain. This CDR3 is built from 16 residues. Germline-derived CDR1 and CDR2 are MNHEY and SVGAGI. The V end was cut by 0 bases, the J end by 3 bases, with 13 bases between. In nucleotides, the CDR3 is TGTGCCAGCAGTTACTCCCGGACCCAAGGGACAGATACGCAGTATTTT. Its translation: CASSYSRTQGTDTQYF.

The chain is built from TRBV4-3 and TRBJ2-2, with 14 positions matching TRBD2. V lost 1 base to trimming and J lost 7 bases; unmatched junction nucleotides: 8. The germline V gene has CDR1 LGHNA and CDR2 YSLEER. There are 18 residues in the CDR3. CDR3 loop: CASSQGVRTSGRIGELFF. For the CDR3, the DNA is TGCGCCAGCAGCCAAGGAGTAAGGACTAGCGGGAGGATCGGGGAGCTGTTTTTT.

The J gene is TRBJ2-3, the V gene TRBV7-2; D is perhaps TRBD1 or TRBD2 (5 bases each). Trimming took off 7 bases at V and 2 bases at J, with 16 bases between the two ends. The germline CDR1 and CDR2 sequences are SGHTA and FQGNSA. This CDR3 is 15 amino acids long. The DNA of the CDR3 is TGTGCCAGCAAAGAGGGGCTAGGAGTCACAGATACGCAGTATTTT. Amino acids: CASKEGLGVTDTQYF.

V usage is TRBV4-1 and J usage is TRBJ2-7; unclear D gene. V lost 0 bases and J 0 bases, leaving 9 bases between the germline ends. CDR1 MGHRA and CDR2 YSYEKL come from the germline V gene. CDR3 length: 15 residues. Here the CDR3 reads CASSQDTRRSYEQYF. The CDR3 DNA is TGCGCCAGCAGCCAAGACACGAGGCGCTCCTACGAGCAGTACTTC.

V gene TRBV7-2 combines with J gene TRBJ2-5; D is perhaps TRBD1 (6 bases). CDR3 length: 14 residues. Germline CDR1 reads SGHTA; CDR2 reads FQGNSA. Trimming took off 5 bases at V and 2 bases at J, with 12 bases between the two ends. Here the CDR3 DNA reads TGTGCCAGCAGCCCCGGACAGTCTCAAGAGACCCAGTACTTC. Protein product: CASSPGQSQETQYF. The full variable domain, in which reference TRBV7-2 and TRBJ2-5 provide the parts outside the CDR3, is GAGVSQSPSNKVTEKGKDVELRCDPISGHTALYWYRQSLGQGLEFLIYFQGNSAPDKSGLPSDRFSAERTGGSVSTLTIQRTQQEDSAVYLCASSPGQSQETQYFGPGTRLLVL.